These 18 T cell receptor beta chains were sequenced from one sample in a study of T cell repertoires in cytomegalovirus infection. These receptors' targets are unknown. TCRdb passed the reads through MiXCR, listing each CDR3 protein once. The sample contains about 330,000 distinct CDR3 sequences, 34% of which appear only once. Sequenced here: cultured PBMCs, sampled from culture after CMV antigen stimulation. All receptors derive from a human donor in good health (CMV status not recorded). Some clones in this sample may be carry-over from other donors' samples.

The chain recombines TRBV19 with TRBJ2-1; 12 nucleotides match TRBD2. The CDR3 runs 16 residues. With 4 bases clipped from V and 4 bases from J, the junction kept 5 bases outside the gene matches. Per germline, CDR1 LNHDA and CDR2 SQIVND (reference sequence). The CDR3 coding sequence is TGTGCCAGTAGTACACCGACTAGCGGGAGATACAATGAGCAGTTCTTC. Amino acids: CASSTPTSGRYNEQFF.

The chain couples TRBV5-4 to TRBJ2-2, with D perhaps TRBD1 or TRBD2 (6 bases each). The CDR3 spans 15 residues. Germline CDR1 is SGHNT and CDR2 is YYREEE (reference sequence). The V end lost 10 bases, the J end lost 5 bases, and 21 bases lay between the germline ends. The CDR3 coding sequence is TGTGCCGTAGGGGGGACTCAATCAGGGACCGGGGAGCTGTTTTTT. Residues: CAVGGTQSGTGELFF.

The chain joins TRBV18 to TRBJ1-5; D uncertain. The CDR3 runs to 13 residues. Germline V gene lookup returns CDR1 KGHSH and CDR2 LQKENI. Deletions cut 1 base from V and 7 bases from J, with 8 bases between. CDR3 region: CASSPRGGQPQHF. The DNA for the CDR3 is TGTGCCAGCTCACCACGGGGTGGGCAGCCCCAGCATTTT.

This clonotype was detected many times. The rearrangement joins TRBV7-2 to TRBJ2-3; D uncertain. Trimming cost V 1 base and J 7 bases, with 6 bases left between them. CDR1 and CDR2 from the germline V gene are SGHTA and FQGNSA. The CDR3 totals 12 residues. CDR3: CASSLVVYTQYF. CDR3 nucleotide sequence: TGTGCCAGCAGCTTAGTAGTATATACGCAGTATTTT.

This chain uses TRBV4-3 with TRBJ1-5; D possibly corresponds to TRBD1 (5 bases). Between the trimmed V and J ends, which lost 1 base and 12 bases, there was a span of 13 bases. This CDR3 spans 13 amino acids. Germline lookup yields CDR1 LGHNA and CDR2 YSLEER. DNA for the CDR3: TGCGCCAGCAGCCAAGGGGACGAGGACCGCCAGCATTTT. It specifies CASSQGDEDRQHF.

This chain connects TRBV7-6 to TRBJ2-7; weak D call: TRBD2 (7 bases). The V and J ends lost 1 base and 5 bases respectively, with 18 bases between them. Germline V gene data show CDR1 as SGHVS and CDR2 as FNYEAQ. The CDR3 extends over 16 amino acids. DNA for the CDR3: TGTGCCAGCAGCTTAGGGGGGGGCAATACCTTTAACGAGCAGTACTTC. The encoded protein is CASSLGGGNTFNEQYF. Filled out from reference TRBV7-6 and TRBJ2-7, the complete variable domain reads GAGVSQSPRYKVTKRGQDVALRCDPISGHVSLYWYRQALGQGPEFLTYFNYEAQQDKSGLPNDRFSAERPEGSISTLTIQRTEQRDSAMYRCASSLGGGNTFNEQYFGPGTRLTVT.

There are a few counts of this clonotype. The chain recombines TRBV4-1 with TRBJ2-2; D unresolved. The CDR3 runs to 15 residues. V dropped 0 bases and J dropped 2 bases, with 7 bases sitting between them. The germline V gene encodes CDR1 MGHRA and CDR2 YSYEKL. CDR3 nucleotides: TGCGCCAGCAGCCAAGATGAACAAAACACCGGGGAGCTGTTTTTT. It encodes CASSQDEQNTGELFF.

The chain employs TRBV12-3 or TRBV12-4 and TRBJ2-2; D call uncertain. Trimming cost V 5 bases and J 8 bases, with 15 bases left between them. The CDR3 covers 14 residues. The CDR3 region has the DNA TGTGCCAGCAGTGGCGAAACAGTTGGAGGGGAGCTGTTTTTT. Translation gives CASSGETVGGELFF.

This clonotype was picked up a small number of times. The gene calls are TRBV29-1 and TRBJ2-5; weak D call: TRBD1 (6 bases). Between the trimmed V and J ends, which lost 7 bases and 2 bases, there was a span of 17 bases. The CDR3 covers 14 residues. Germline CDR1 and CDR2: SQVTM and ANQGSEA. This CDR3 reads CSALSGANQETQYF. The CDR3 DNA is TGCAGCGCACTCTCAGGGGCTAATCAAGAGACCCAGTACTTC.

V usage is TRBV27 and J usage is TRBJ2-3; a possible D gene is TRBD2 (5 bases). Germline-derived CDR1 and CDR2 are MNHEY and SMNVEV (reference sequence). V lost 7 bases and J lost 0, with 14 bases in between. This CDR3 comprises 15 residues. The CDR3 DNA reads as TGTGCCAGCACTCCTCGGGGATCTAGCACAGATACGCAGTATTTT. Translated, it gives CASTPRGSSTDTQYF.

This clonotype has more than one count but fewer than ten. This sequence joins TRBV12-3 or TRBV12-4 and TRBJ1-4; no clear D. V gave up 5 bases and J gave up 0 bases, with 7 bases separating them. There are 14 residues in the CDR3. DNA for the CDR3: TGTGCCAGCAGTAACAGTGCAACTAATGAAAAACTGTTTTTT. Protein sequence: CASSNSATNEKLFF.

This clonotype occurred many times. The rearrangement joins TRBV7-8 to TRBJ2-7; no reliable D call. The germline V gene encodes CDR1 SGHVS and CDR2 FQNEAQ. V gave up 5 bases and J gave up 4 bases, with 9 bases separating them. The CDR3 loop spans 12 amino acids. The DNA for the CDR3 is TGTGCCAGCAGCGCCACTCTTTACGAGCAGTACGTC. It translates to CASSATLYEQYV.

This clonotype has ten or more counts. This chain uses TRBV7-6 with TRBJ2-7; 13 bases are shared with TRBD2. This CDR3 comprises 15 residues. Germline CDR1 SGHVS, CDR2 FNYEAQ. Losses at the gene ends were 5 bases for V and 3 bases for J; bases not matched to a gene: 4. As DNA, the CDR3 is TGTGCCAGCAGCGCCGGGACTAGCGGGAACTACGAGCAGTACTTC. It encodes CASSAGTSGNYEQYF.

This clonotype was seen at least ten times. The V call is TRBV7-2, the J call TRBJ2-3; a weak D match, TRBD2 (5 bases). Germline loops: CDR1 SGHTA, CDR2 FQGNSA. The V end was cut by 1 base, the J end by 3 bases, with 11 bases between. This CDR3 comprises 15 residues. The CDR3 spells CASSLGGSFTDTQYF. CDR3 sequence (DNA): TGTGCCAGCAGCTTAGGAGGGAGTTTTACAGATACGCAGTATTTT.

The chain's CDR3 is CASRQPGLAGRETQYF. The CDR3 coding sequence is TGTGCCAGCAGACAACCGGGACTAGCGGGAAGAGAGACCCAGTACTTC. The genes are TRBV6-2 or TRBV6-3 and TRBJ2-5, with 13 nucleotides matching TRBD2. This CDR3 spans 16 amino acids. Germline trimming cut 6 bases from V and 4 bases from J; bases unmatched to any gene: 8. CDR1 is MNHEY, CDR2 SVGEGT, per germline.

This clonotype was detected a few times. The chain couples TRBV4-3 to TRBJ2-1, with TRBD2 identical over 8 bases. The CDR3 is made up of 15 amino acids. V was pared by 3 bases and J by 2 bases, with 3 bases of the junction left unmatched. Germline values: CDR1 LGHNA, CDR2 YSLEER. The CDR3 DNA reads TGCGCCAGCAGCCAGACGGGGGGGGCCTACAATGAGCAGTTCTTC. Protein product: CASSQTGGAYNEQFF.

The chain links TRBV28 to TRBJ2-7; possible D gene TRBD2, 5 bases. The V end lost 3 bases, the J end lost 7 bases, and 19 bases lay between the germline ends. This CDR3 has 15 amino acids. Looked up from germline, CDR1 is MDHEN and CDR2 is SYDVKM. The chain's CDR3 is CASSLQLGAFLEQYF. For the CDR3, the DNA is TGTGCCAGCAGTTTGCAGTTGGGAGCGTTTTTAGAGCAGTACTTC.

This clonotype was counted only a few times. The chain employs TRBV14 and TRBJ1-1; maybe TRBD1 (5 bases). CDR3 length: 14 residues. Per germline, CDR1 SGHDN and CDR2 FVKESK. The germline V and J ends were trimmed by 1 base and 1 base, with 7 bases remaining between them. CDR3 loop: CASSQGGRNTEAFF. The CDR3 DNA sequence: TGTGCCAGCAGCCAAGGGGGGAGGAACACTGAAGCTTTCTTT.